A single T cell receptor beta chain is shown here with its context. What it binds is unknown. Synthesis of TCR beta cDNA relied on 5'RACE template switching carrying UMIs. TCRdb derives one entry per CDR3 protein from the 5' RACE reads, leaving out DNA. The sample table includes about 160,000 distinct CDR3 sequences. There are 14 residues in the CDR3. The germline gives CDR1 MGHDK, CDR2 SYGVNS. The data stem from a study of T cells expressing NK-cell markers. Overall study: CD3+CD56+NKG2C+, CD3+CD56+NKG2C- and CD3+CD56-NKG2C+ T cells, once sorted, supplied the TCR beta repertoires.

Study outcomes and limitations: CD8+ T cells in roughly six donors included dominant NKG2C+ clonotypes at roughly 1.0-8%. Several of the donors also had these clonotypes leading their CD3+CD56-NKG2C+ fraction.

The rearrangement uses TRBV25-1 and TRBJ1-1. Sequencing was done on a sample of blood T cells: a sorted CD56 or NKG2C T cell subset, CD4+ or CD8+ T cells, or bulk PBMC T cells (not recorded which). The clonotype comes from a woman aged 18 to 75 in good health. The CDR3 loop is CASSHSAAGTEAFF.